The TCR beta chain described here comes from a study of cytomegalovirus exposure and HLA in healthy donors. PCR amplification relied on 60 Vbeta primers (plus 13 Jbeta primers). Libraries were prepared by immunoSEQ multiplex PCR; TCRdb keeps only in-frame clonotypes and omits some of them. The sample lists under 200,000 clones; about three quarters were seen once. This CDR3 has 16 residues. J lost 7 bases, V lost 3 bases, and 11 bases had no gene match. CDR1 and CDR2 from the germline V gene are SGHTS and YDEGEE. Sequencing was done on a sample of PBMCs. The genes are TRBV5-8 and TRBJ1-5; 9 bases line up with TRBD1. The source of this sequence is a woman between 40 and 50 years old in good health and CMV-seropositive. Here the CDR3 reads CASSSGPGQGYQPQHF. The CDR3 nucleotides read TGTGCCAGCAGCTCGGGACCGGGACAGGGTTACCAGCCCCAGCATTTT.